This TCR beta chain was identified during a study of cytomegalovirus exposure and HLA in healthy donors. Study findings and constraints: In a later analysis, HLA-C alleles had the fewest associated TCRs, DRB1 alleles the most.

Primers included in the PCR were 60 Vbeta and 13 Jbeta primers. This table comes from immunoSEQ multiplex PCR, and its TCRdb copy is limited to in-frame clones, with some not included. This repertoire shows about 160,000 clones, 75% to 90% found once; its top ten account for approximately 1.5%. Concerning this clone itself: What it binds is unknown.

The germline V gene encodes CDR1 WNHNN and CDR2 SYGVQD (reference sequence). The trim removed 2 bases at V and 5 bases at J, leaving 4 bases unmatched. The CDR3 is 14 amino acids. This clonotype was obtained from a woman younger than 35 in good health and CMV-seronegative. The material sequenced was PBMCs. The chain joins TRBV10-1 to TRBJ1-1; the match to TRBD1 covers 8 bases. The CDR3 spells CASSEGTGGTEAFF. The CDR3 coding sequence is TGCGCCAGCAGTGAGGGGACAGGAGGGACTGAAGCTTTCTTT.